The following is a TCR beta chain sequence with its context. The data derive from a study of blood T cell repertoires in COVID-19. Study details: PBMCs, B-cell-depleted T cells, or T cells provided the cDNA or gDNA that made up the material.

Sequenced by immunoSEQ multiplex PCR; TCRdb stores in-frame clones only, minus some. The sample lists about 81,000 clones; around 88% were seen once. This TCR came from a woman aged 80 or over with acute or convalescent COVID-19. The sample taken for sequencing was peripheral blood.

CDR3 DNA sequence: TGTGCCAGCAGCGTCCTACTAGCGGGTGGCCTGGCAGATACGCAGTATTTT. Protein: CASSVLLAGGLADTQYF. The rearrangement links TRBV9 to TRBJ2-3, with 9 bases matching TRBD2. The CDR3 is 17 amino acids. Looked up from germline, CDR1 is SGDLS and CDR2 is YYNGEE. Trimming took 2 bases from V and 4 from J; bases not matched to a gene: 11.